This T cell receptor (beta chain) was found in a study of blood T cells in healthy people across ages. Findings and limits, study-wide: Total diversity from one million sequenced T cells was likely underestimated. CMV infection status of these donors was not known.

Then a second PCR, running roughly 7 to 11 cycles, was carried out with a sample-barcoded 5' primer and a J-beta primer mix. TCRdb used MiXCR to reprocess the 5' RACE reads, holding one entry per CDR3 protein. Of about 1.6 million distinct CDR3 sequences listed, roughly 32% were seen once; the top ten hold about 11%. This clonotype appeared a single time. Its specificity is not known. This clonotype was sampled from a woman aged 25 to 45 in good health. The sequencing sample was made of blood.

The DNA for the CDR3 is TGTGCCAGCAGCGTAGGGGGACGCGATCAGCCCCAGCATTTT. Translated, it gives CASSVGGRDQPQHF. The V call is TRBV7-8, the J call TRBJ1-5, with D possibly being TRBD1 (6 bases). CDR1 is SGHVS, CDR2 FQNEAQ, per germline. V gave up 5 bases and J gave up 5 bases, with 13 bases separating them. The CDR3 is made up of 14 amino acids.